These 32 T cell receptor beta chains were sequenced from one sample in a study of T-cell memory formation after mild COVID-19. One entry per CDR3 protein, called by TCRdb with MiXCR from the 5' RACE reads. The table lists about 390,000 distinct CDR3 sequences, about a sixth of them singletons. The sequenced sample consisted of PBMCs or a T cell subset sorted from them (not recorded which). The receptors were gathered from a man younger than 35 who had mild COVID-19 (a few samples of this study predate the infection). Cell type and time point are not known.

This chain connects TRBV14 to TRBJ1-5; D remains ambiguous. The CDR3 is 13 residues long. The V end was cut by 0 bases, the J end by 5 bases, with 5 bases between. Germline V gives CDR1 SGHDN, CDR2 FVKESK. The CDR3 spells CASSQDRHQPQHF. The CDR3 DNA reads TGTGCCAGCAGCCAAGATCGTCATCAGCCCCAGCATTTT.

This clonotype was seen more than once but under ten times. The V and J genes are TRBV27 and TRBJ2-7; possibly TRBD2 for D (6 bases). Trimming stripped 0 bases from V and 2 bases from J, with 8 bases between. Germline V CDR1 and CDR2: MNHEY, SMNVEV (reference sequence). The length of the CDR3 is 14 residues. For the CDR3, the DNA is TGTGCCAGCAGTTTATCGCCGGGAGCCTACGAGCAGTACTTC. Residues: CASSLSPGAYEQYF.

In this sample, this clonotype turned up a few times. The CDR3 loop reads CASSREFTDTQYF. The CDR3 DNA reads as TGTGCCAGTAGTAGGGAATTCACAGATACGCAGTATTTT. The V call is TRBV19, the J call TRBJ2-3, with D unresolved. With 4 bases removed from V and 2 bases from J, the gap between germline ends came to 7 bases. CDR3 length: 13 residues. Germline-derived CDR1 and CDR2 are LNHDA and SQIVND (reference sequence).

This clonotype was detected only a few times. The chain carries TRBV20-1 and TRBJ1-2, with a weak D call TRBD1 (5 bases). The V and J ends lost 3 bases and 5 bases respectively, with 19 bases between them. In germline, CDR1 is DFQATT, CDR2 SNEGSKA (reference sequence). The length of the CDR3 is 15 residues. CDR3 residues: CSARRRGGMFYGYTF. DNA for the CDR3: TGCAGTGCTAGGAGGCGGGGGGGAATGTTTTATGGCTACACCTTC.

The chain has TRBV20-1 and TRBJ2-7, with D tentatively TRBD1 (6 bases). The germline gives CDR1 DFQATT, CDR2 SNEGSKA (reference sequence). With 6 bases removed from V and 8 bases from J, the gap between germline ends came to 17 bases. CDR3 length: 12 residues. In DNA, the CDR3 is TGCAGTGCAGGGGACATTTCCGTCAAGCAGTACGTC. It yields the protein CSAGDISVKQYV.

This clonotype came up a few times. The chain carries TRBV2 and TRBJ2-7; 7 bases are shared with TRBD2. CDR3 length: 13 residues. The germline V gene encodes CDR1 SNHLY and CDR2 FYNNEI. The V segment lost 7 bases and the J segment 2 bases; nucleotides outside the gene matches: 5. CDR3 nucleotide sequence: TGTGCCAGCACTTGGGGGGGAGCCTACGAGCAGTACGTC. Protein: CASTWGGAYEQYV.

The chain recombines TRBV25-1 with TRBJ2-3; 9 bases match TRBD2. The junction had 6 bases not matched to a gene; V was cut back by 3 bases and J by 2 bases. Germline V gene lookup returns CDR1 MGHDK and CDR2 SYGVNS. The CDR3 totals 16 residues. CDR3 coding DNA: TGTGCCAGCAGTGAGGTAGCGGGGGTCCTCACAGATACGCAGTATTTT. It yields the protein CASSEVAGVLTDTQYF.

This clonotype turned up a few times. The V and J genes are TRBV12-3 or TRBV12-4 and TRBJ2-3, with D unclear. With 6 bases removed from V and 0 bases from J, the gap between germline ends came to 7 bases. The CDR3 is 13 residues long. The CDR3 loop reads CASREQSTDTQYF. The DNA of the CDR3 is TGTGCCAGCAGGGAACAAAGCACAGATACGCAGTATTTT.

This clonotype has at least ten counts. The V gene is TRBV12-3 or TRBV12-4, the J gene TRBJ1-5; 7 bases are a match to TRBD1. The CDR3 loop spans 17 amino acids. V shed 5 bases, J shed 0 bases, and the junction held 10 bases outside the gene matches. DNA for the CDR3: TGTGCCAGCAGTCCCCGGAGAGGGGGCTTTAGCAATCAGCCCCAGCATTTT. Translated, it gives CASSPRRGGFSNQPQHF.

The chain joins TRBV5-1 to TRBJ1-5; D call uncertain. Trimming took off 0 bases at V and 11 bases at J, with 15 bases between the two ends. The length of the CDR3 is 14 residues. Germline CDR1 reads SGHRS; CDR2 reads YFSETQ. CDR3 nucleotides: TGCGCCAGCAGCTTGGATGACCCCCTGGGGTCCCAGCATTTT. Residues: CASSLDDPLGSQHF.

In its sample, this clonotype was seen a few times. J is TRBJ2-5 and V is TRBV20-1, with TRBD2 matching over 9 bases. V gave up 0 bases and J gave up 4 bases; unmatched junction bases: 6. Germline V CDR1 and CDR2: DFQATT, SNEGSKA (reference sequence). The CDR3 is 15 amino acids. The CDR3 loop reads CSARDQRGAGETQYF. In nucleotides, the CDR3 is TGCAGTGCTAGAGACCAGCGGGGGGCTGGAGAGACCCAGTACTTC.

CDR3 protein: CASSEVDSGGKETQYF. CDR3 sequence (DNA): TGTGCCAGCAGTGAAGTCGATAGCGGGGGAAAAGAGACCCAGTACTTC. The rearrangement uses TRBV6-1 and TRBJ2-5; 9 bases line up with TRBD2. Unmatched junction bases numbered 6, after V lost 1 base and J lost 3 bases. The CDR3 is made up of 16 amino acids. Germline-derived CDR1 and CDR2 are MNHNS and SASEGT.

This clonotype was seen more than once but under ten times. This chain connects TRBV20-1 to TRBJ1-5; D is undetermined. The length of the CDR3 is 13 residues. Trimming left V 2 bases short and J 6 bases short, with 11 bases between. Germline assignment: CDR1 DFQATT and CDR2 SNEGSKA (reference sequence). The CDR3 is CSARRPSGQPQHF. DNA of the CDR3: TGCAGTGCTAGAAGGCCCTCCGGTCAGCCCCAGCATTTT.

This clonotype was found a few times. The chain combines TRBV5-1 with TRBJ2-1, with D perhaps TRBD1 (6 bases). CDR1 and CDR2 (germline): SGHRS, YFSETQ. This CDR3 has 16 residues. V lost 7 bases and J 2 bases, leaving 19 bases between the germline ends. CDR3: CASGPIGQQTYNEQFF. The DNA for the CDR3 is TGCGCCAGCGGCCCAATTGGACAGCAAACCTACAATGAGCAGTTCTTC.

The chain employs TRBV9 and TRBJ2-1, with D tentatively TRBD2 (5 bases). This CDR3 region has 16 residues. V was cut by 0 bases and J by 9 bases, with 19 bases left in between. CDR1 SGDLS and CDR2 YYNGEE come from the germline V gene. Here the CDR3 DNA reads TGTGCCAGCAGCGTAGAGCCGGAACCGGGGAACACTGAGCAGTTCTTC. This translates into CASSVEPEPGNTEQFF.

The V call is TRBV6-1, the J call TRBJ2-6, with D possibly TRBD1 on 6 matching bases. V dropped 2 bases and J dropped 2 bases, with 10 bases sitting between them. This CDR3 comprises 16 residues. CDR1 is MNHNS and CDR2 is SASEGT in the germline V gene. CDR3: CASSEQGWAGANVLTF. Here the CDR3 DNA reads TGTGCCAGCAGTGAACAGGGGTGGGCTGGGGCCAACGTCCTGACTTTC.

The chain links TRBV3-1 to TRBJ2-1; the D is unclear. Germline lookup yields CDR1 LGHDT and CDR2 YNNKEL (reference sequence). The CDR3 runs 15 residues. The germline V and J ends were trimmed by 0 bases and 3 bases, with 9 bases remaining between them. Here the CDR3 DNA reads TGTGCCAGCAGCCAAGATTTCTACGGCTACAATGAGCAGTTCTTC. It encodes CASSQDFYGYNEQFF.

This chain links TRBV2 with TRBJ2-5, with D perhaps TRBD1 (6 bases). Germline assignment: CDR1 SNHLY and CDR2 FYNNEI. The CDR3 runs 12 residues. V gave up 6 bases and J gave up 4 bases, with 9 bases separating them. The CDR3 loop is CASRTDRETQYF. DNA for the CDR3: TGTGCCAGCAGAACGGACAGAGAGACCCAGTACTTC.

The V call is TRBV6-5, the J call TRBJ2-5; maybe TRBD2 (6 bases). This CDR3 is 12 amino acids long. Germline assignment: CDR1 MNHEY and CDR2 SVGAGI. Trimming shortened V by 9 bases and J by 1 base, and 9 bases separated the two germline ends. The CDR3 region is CASGGAQETQYF. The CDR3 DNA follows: TGTGCCAGTGGAGGGGCCCAAGAGACCCAGTACTTC.

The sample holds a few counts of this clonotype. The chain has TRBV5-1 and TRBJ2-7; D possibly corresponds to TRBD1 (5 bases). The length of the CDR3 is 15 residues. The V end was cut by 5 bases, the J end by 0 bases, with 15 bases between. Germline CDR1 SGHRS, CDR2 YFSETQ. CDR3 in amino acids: CASSPDRMSSYEQYV. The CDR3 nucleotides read TGCGCCAGCAGTCCCGACAGAATGAGCTCCTACGAGCAGTACGTC.

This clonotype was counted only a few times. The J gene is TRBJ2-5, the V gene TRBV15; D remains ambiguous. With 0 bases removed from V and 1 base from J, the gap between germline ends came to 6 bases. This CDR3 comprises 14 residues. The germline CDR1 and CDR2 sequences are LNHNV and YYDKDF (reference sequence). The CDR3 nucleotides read TGTGCCACCAGCAGAGATCGCAGCCAAGAGACCCAGTACTTC. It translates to CATSRDRSQETQYF.

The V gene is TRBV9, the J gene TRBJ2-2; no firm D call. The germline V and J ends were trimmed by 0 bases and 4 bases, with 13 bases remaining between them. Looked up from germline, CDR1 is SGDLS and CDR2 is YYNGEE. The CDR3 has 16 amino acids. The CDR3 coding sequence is TGTGCCAGCAGCGTAGTAGGACGGACGACCACCGGGGAGCTGTTTTTT. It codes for CASSVVGRTTTGELFF.

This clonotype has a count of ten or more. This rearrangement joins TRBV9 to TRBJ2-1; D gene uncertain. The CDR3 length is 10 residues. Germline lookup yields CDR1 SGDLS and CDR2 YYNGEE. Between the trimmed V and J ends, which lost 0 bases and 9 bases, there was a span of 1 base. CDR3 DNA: TGTGCCAGCAGCGTAGGTGAGCAGTTCTTC. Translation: CASSVGEQFF.

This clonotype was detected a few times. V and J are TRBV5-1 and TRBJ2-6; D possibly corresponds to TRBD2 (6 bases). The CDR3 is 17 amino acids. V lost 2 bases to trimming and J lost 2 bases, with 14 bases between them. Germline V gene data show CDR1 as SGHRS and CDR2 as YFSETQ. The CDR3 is CASSFRRDGAGANVLTF. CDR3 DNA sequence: TGCGCCAGCAGCTTTAGGCGGGATGGGGCTGGGGCCAACGTCCTGACTTTC.

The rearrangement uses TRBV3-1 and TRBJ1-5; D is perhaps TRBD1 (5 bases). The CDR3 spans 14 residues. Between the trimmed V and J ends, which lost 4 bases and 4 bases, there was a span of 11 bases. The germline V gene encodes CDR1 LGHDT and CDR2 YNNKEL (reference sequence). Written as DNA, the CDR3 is TGTGCCAGCAGCCTCGGGACTCGAAATCAGCCCCAGCATTTT. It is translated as CASSLGTRNQPQHF.

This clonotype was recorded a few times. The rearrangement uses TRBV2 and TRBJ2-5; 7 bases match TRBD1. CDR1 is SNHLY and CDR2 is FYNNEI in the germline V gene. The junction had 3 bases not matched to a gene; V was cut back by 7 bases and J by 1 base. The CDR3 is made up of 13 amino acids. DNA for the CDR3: TGTGCCAGCACGGCAGGGGGCCAAGAGACCCAGTACTTC. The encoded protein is CASTAGGQETQYF.

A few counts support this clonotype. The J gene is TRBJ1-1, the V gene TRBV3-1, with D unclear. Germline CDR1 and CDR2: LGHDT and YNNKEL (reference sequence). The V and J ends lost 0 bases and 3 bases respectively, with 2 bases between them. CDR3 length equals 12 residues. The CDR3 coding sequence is TGTGCCAGCAGCCAAGAGTACACTGAAGCTTTCTTT. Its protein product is CASSQEYTEAFF.

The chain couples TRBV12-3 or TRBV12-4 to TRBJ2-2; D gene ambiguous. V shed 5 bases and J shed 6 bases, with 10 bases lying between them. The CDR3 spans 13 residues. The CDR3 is CASSLGIPGELFF. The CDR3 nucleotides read TGTGCCAGCAGTCTAGGAATCCCCGGGGAGCTGTTTTTT.

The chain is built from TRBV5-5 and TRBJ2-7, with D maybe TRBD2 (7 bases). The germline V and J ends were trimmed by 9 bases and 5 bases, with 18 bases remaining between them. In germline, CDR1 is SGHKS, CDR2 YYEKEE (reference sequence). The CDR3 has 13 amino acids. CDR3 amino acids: CATNRGGGNEQYF. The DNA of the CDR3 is TGTGCCACCAATAGGGGGGGAGGCAACGAGCAGTACTTC.

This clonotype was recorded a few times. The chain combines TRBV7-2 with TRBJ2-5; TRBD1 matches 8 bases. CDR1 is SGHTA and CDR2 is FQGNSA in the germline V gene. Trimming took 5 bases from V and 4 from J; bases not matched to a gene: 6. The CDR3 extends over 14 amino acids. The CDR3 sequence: CASSADRGRETQYF. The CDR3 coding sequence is TGTGCCAGCAGCGCTGACAGGGGCCGAGAGACCCAGTACTTC.

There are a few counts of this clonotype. The CDR3 spells CASSRTGGAGLEKLFF. As DNA, the CDR3 is TGCGCCAGCAGTAGAACAGGGGGCGCGGGCCTTGAAAAACTGTTTTTT. J is TRBJ1-4 and V is TRBV5-1; 9 nucleotides match TRBD1. This CDR3 is built from 16 residues. Germline CDR1 is SGHRS and CDR2 is YFSETQ. Germline trimming cut 5 bases from V and 7 bases from J; bases unmatched to any gene: 12.

This CDR3 is CASSHETGNTYNEQFF. CDR3 nucleotide sequence: TGCGCCAGCAGCCATGAGACAGGTAACACCTACAATGAGCAGTTCTTC. The rearrangement links TRBV4-1 to TRBJ2-1, with D possibly TRBD1 on 6 matching bases. The CDR3 has 16 amino acids. Trimming removed 3 bases at V and 2 bases at J, with 14 bases between. The V gene's germline CDR1 is MGHRA and CDR2 YSYEKL.